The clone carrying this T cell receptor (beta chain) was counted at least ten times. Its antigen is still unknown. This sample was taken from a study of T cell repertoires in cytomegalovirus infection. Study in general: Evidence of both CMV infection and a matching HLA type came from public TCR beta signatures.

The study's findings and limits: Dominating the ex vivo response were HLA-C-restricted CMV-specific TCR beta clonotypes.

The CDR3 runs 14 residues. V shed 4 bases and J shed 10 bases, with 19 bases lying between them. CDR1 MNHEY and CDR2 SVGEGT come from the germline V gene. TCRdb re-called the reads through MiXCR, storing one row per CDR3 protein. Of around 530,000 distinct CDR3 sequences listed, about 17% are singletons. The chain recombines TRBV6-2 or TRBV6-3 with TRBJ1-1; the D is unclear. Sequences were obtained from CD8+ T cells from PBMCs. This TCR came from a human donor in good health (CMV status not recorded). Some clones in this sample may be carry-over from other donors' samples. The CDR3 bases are TGTGCCAGCAGTTCTTCCGGGCCCAGGCCGGGAGCTTTCTTT. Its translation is CASSSSGPRPGAFF.